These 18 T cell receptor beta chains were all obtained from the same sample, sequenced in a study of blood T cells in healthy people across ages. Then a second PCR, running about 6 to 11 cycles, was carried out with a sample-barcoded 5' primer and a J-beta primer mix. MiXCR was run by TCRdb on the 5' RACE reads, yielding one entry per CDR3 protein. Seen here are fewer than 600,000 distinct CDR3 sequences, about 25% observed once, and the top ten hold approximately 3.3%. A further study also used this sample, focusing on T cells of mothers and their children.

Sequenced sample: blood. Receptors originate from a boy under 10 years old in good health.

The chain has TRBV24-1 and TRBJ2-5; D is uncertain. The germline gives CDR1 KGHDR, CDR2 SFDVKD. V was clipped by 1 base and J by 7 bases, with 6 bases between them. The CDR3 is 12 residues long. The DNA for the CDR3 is TGTGCCACCAGTGATTTCCGAGGGACCCAGTACTTC. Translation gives CATSDFRGTQYF.

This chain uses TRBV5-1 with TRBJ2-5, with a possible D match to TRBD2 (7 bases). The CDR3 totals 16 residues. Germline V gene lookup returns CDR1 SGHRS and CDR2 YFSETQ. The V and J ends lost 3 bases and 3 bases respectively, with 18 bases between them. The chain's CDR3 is CASSSLDGGLKETQYF. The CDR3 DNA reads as TGCGCCAGCAGCTCCCTTGACGGGGGGCTTAAAGAGACCCAGTACTTC.

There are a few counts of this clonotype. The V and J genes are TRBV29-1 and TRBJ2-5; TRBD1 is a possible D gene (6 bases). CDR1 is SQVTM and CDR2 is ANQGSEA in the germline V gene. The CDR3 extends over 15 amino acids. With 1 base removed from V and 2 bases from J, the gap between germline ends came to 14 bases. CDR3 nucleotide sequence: TGCAGCGTTGAAGGGTGGACAGTCCAGCAAGAGACCCAGTACTTC. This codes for CSVEGWTVQQETQYF.

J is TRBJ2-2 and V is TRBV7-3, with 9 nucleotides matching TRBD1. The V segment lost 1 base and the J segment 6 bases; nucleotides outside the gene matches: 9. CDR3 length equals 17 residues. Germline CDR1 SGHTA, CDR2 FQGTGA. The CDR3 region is CASSLISGQGSAGELFF. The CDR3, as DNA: TGTGCCAGCAGCTTAATATCGGGACAGGGATCGGCCGGGGAGCTGTTTTTT.

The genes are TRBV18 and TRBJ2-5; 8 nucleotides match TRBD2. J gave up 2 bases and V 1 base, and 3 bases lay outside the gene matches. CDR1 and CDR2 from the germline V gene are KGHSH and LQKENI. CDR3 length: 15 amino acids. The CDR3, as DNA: TGTGCCAGCTCACCACAAATAGCGGGACAAGAGACCCAGTACTTC. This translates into CASSPQIAGQETQYF. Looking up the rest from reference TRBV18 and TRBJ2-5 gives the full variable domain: NAGVMQNPRHLVRRRGQEARLRCSPMKGHSHVYWYRQLPEEGLKFMVYLQKENIIDESGMPKERFSAEFPKEGPSILRIQQVVRGDSAAYFCASSPQIAGQETQYFGPGTRLLVL.

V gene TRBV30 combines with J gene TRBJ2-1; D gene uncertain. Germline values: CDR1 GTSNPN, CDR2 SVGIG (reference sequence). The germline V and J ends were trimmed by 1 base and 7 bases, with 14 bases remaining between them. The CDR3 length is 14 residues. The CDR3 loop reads CAWSGRSKRNEQFF. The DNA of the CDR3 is TGTGCCTGGAGTGGCCGGAGCAAAAGGAATGAGCAGTTCTTC.

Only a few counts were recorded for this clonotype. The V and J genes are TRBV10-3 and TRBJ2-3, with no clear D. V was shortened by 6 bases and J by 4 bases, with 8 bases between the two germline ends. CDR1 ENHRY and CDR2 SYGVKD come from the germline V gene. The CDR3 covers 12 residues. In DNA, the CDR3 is TGTGCCATCAGGGAGCCCCCAGATACGCAGTATTTT. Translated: CAIREPPDTQYF.

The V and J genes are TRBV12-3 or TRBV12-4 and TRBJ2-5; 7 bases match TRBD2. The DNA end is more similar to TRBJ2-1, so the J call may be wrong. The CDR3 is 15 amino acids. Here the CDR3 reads CASSLGSSGLNEQFF. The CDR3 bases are TGTGCCAGCAGTTTAGGTTCTAGCGGACTTAACGAGCAGTTCTTC.

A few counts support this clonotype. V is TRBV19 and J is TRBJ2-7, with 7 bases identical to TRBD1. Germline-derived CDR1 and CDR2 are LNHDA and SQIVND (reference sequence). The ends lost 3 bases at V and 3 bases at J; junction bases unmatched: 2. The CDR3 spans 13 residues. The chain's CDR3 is CASSIAGGYEQYF. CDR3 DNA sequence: TGTGCCAGTAGTATCGCAGGGGGCTACGAGCAGTACTTC.

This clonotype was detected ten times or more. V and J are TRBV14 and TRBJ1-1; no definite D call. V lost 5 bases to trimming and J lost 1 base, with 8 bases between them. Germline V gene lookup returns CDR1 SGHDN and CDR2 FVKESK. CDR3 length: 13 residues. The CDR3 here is CASSGGPNTEAFF. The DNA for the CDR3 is TGTGCCAGCAGCGGAGGGCCGAACACTGAAGCTTTCTTT.

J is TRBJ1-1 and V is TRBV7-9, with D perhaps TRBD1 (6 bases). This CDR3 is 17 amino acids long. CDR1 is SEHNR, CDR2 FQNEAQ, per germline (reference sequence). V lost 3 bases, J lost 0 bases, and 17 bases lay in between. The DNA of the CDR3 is TGTGCCAGCAGCTTGGTCCGGGACACCCCTATGAACACTGAAGCTTTCTTT. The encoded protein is CASSLVRDTPMNTEAFF.

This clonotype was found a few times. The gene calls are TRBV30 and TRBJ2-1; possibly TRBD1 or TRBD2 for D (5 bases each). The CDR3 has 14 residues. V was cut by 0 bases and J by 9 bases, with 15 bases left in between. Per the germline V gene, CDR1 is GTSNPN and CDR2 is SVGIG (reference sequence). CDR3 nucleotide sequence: TGTGCCTGGAGTGTAGGGACCCTTGGGGGTGAGCAGTTCTTC. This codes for CAWSVGTLGGEQFF.

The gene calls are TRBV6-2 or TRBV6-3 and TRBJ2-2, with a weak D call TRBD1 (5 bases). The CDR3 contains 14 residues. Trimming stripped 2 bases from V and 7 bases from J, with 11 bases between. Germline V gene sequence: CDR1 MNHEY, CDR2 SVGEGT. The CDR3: CASSYTRASGELFF. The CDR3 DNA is TGTGCCAGCAGTTACACCAGGGCCAGCGGGGAGCTGTTTTTT.

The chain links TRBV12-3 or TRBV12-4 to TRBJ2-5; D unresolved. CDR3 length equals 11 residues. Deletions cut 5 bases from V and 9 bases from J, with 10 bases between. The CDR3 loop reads CASSINLPQYF. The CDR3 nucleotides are TGTGCCAGCAGTATTAATCTTCCCCAGTACTTC.

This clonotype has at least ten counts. The CDR3 region is CASSSNTETQYF. In nucleotides, the CDR3 is TGTGCCAGCAGCTCAAACACGGAGACCCAGTACTTC. The V gene is TRBV5-5, the J gene TRBJ2-5; D call uncertain. Per the germline V gene, CDR1 is SGHKS and CDR2 is YYEKEE (reference sequence). Trimming took 3 bases from V and 5 from J, leaving 8 bases between them. This CDR3 is 12 amino acids long.

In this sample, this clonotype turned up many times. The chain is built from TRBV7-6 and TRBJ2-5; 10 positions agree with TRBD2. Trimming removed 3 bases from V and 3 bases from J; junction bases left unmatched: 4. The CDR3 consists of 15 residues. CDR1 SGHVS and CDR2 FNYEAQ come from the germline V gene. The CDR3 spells CASSFSTSGKETQYF. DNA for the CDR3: TGTGCCAGCAGCTTCTCAACTAGCGGGAAAGAGACCCAGTACTTC.

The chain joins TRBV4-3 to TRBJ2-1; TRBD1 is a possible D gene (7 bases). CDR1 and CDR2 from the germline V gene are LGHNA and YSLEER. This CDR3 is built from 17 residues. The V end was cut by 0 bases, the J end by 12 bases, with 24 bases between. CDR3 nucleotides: TGCGCCAGCAGCCAAGATGTGGGGGGACAGTTGTGGGGAGGGCAGTTCTTC. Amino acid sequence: CASSQDVGGQLWGGQFF.

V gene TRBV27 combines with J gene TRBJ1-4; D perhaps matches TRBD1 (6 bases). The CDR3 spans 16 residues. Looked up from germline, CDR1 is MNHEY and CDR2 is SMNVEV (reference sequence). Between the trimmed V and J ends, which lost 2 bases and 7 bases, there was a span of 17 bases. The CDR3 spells CASSLTLGTKIEKLFF. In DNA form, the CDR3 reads TGTGCCAGCAGTTTAACCCTGGGGACAAAGATTGAAAAACTGTTTTTT.